Listed here are 26 T cell receptor beta chains from one sample, sequenced in a study of beta chain features in type 1 diabetes. The entirety of the isolated RNA underwent reverse transcription, so expressed TCRB transcripts were sequenced. Produced via immunoSEQ multiplex PCR; TCRdb's table is partial and in-frame only. This table holds fewer than 200,000 clones, 13% found once. Sequencing was carried out using central memory CD4+ T cells from blood. The receptors shown here come from a woman in her late teens or twenties in good health.

The chain links TRBV10-3 to TRBJ2-4, with TRBD2 as a possible D gene (6 bases). From germline, CDR1 is ENHRY and CDR2 SYGVKD. The CDR3 sequence is 13 residues long. Trimming took 4 bases from V and 16 from J, leaving 20 bases between them. The CDR3 sequence is CAISGGEFGASYF. The CDR3 nucleotides read TGTGCCATCAGTGGGGGGGAGTTCGGGGCCTCCTACTTC.

CDR3: CASSSQGGISYEQYF. The CDR3 nucleotides are TGTGCCAGCAGTTCACAGGGGGGAATCTCCTACGAGCAGTACTTC. This chain links TRBV28 with TRBJ2-7, with 8 nucleotides matching TRBD1. Germline CDR1 is MDHEN and CDR2 is SYDVKM. The V and J ends lost 4 bases and 0 bases, in that order; junction bases with no gene match: 5. The CDR3 consists of 15 residues.

The CDR3 sequence: CASSPGQSSGNTIYF. DNA for the CDR3: TGTGCCAGCAGCCCGGGACAGAGCTCTGGAAACACCATATATTTT. This chain uses TRBV7-9 with TRBJ1-3; TRBD1 matches 7 bases. Per the germline V gene, CDR1 is SEHNR and CDR2 is FQNEAQ (reference sequence). V dropped 5 bases and J dropped 0; count of bases not matched to a gene: 4. There are 15 residues in the CDR3.

The chain carries TRBV7-9 and TRBJ2-5, with D maybe TRBD1 (7 bases). The end of the DNA aligns better with TRBJ2-7, so the J call may be wrong. Germline CDR1 is SEHNR and CDR2 is FQNEAQ (reference sequence). The CDR3 runs to 13 residues. CDR3 sequence reads: CASRAGQSYEQYF. CDR3 nucleotides: TGTGCCAGCAGGGCGGGACAGTCCTACGAGCAGTACTTC.

The table lists this clone with a few counts. The chain combines TRBV11-2 with TRBJ1-4; 7 positions match TRBD1. The germline CDR1 and CDR2 sequences are SGHAT and FQNNGV. CDR3 length: 16 residues. V gave up 5 bases and J gave up 7 bases; unmatched junction bases: 13. CDR3 sequence reads: CASSPPSDRVGEKLFF. The DNA of the CDR3 is TGTGCCAGCAGCCCTCCTTCAGACAGGGTCGGTGAAAAACTGTTTTTT.

This rearrangement joins TRBV30 to TRBJ2-1, with 15 nucleotides matching TRBD2. This CDR3 has 16 amino acids. V dropped 3 bases and J dropped 6; count of bases not matched to a gene: 6. Germline CDR1 and CDR2: GTSNPN and SVGIG (reference sequence). The CDR3 loop is CAWRTGTSGRINEQFF. CDR3 DNA: TGTGCCTGGAGAACCGGGACTAGCGGGAGGATCAATGAGCAGTTCTTC.

The V call is TRBV19, the J call TRBJ2-4; tentative D call: TRBD1 (6 bases). There are 17 residues in the CDR3. V lost 3 bases and J lost 0, with 15 bases in between. Germline CDR1 and CDR2: LNHDA and SQIVND (reference sequence). The CDR3 protein is CASSIGTYLEAKNIQYF. The CDR3 DNA reads as TGTGCCAGTAGTATCGGGACATACCTCGAAGCCAAAAACATTCAGTACTTC.

This clone has just a few counts. The CDR3 region has the DNA TGTGCCTGGAGCCCTGCCTACGAGCAGTACTTC. Translating gives CAWSPAYEQYF. The V gene is TRBV30, the J gene TRBJ2-7; D remains ambiguous. The CDR3 is 11 residues long. V was trimmed by 3 bases and J by 2 bases, leaving 5 bases between them. Germline V gene data show CDR1 as GTSNPN and CDR2 as SVGIG (reference sequence).

The CDR3: CASSLAQGAREQYF. The CDR3 DNA sequence: TGTGCCAGCAGCTTAGCACAGGGGGCGAGGGAGCAGTACTTC. The chain links TRBV7-2 to TRBJ2-7; 9 bases are a match to TRBD1. Germline lookup yields CDR1 SGHTA and CDR2 FQGNSA. V shed 0 bases and J 7 bases; nucleotides not matched to a gene: 4. This CDR3 is built from 14 residues.

This clone was seen more than once but under ten times. The rearrangement joins TRBV5-1 to TRBJ2-1; no reliable D call. The V and J ends lost 1 base and 1 base respectively, with 9 bases between them. Germline V gene lookup returns CDR1 SGHRS and CDR2 YFSETQ. This CDR3 spans 15 amino acids. CDR3 protein: CASSLFAGSYNEQFF. The CDR3 nucleotides read TGCGCCAGCAGCTTGTTCGCCGGGTCCTACAATGAGCAGTTCTTC. Looking up the rest from reference TRBV5-1 and TRBJ2-1 gives the full variable domain: KAGVTQTPRYLIKTRGQQVTLSCSPISGHRSVSWYQQTPGQGLQFLFEYFSETQRNKGNFPGRFSGRQFSNSRSEMNVSTLELGDSALYLCASSLFAGSYNEQFFGPGTRLTVL.

The J gene is TRBJ2-3, the V gene TRBV4-2, with D maybe TRBD1 (7 bases). V lost 0 bases and J 1 base, leaving 14 bases between the germline ends. The CDR3 runs to 17 residues. CDR1 is LGHNA and CDR2 is YNFKEQ in the germline V gene. The CDR3 DNA reads TGTGCCAGCAGCCAAGATGGAGGGGGCGGTGGCACAGATACGCAGTATTTT. Amino acids: CASSQDGGGGGTDTQYF.

This clone was seen only a few times. The V call is TRBV27, the J call TRBJ2-7, with D tentatively TRBD2 (5 bases). Trimming removed 2 bases from V and 5 bases from J, with 13 bases in between. Germline CDR1 MNHEY, CDR2 SMNVEV (reference sequence). CDR3 length: 14 residues. The CDR3 DNA sequence: TGTGCCAGCAGTTTAAGGGATGAAGCGGACGAGCAGTACTTC. It translates to CASSLRDEADEQYF.

This clone was detected a few times. This chain links TRBV28 with TRBJ1-1; TRBD1 matches at 10 bases. V lost 7 bases to trimming and J lost 5 bases; unmatched junction nucleotides: 7. From germline, CDR1 is MDHEN and CDR2 SYDVKM. CDR3 length equals 14 residues. The CDR3 DNA sequence: TGTGCCAGCAAAACGGGACAGGGGTGGACTGAAGCTTTCTTT. Translation gives CASKTGQGWTEAFF. The entire variable domain, with the rest obtained from reference TRBV28 and TRBJ1-1, is as follows: DVKVTQSSRYLVKRTGEKVFLECVQDMDHENMFWYRQDPGLGLRLIYFSYDVKMKEKGDIPEGYSVSREKKERFSLILESASTNQTSMYLCASKTGQGWTEAFFGQGTRLTVV.

This clone was detected a few times. The chain couples TRBV7-9 to TRBJ1-1; D might be TRBD1 (5 bases). Germline CDR1 SEHNR, CDR2 FQNEAQ (reference sequence). Trimming stripped 0 bases from V and 7 bases from J, with 15 bases between. This CDR3 contains 15 residues. This CDR3 is CASSLASRGRVEAFF. As DNA, the CDR3 is TGTGCCAGCAGCTTAGCGTCAAGGGGCCGAGTTGAAGCTTTCTTT.

This clone has a handful of counts. V gene TRBV7-6 combines with J gene TRBJ1-4; 9 bases align to TRBD1. Per germline, CDR1 SGHVS and CDR2 FNYEAQ. Germline trimming cut 6 bases from V and 10 bases from J; bases unmatched to any gene: 9. CDR3 size: 14 residues. The CDR3 region has the DNA TGTGCCAGCAGGTCCGGGACAGGGACGGCAAAACTGTTTTTT. Amino acid sequence: CASRSGTGTAKLFF.

This clone came up a few times. V usage is TRBV7-7 and J usage is TRBJ2-5; D might be TRBD1 (6 bases). CDR3 length equals 14 residues. The germline V and J ends were trimmed by 3 bases and 1 base, with 9 bases remaining between them. Per germline, CDR1 SSHAT and CDR2 FNYEAQ (reference sequence). Here the CDR3 reads CASSFQGTQETQYF. The CDR3 DNA follows: TGTGCCAGCAGCTTCCAGGGGACCCAAGAGACCCAGTACTTC.

The gene calls are TRBV9 and TRBJ2-2; D remains ambiguous. CDR3 size: 14 residues. Germline assignment: CDR1 SGDLS and CDR2 YYNGEE. With 2 bases removed from V and 1 base from J, the gap between germline ends came to 6 bases. The CDR3 DNA reads TGTGCCAGCAGCGTGAGTAGGAACACCGGGGAGCTGTTTTTT. Amino acids: CASSVSRNTGELFF.

A few counts support this clone. CDR3 in DNA: TGTGCCAGCAGAGGACAGGCGAACACTGAAGCTTTCTTT. Translating it yields CASRGQANTEAFF. This chain connects TRBV7-9 to TRBJ1-1; 7 nucleotides line up with TRBD1. The germline V gene has CDR1 SEHNR and CDR2 FQNEAQ (reference sequence). J gave up 1 base and V 6 bases, and 2 bases lay outside the gene matches. There are 13 residues in the CDR3.

The CDR3 is CAWSPGAYEQYF. The DNA for the CDR3 is TGTGCCTGGTCTCCAGGGGCTTACGAGCAGTACTTC. V and J are TRBV30 and TRBJ2-5, with D perhaps matching TRBD1 (6 bases). The end of the DNA fits TRBJ2-7 better, so the J call may be wrong. The CDR3 spans 12 residues. The germline gives CDR1 GTSNPN, CDR2 SVGIG (reference sequence).

The rearrangement joins TRBV4-1 to TRBJ2-1; tentatively, D is TRBD2 (6 bases). The germline V and J ends were trimmed by 4 bases and 1 base, with 23 bases remaining between them. Germline lookup yields CDR1 MGHRA and CDR2 YSYEKL. CDR3 size: 19 residues. DNA for the CDR3: TGCGCCAGCAGCCCCTATGTGGGACTCCCGGCCGGATCCTACAATGAGCAGTTCTTC. Translating it yields CASSPYVGLPAGSYNEQFF.

The V call is TRBV19, the J call TRBJ2-2; 10 bases fit TRBD1. CDR3 size: 16 residues. Trimming at V came to 5 bases and at J to 5 bases, leaving 8 bases not matched to a gene. The V gene's germline CDR1 is LNHDA and CDR2 SQIVND (reference sequence). In nucleotides, the CDR3 is TGTGCCAGTAGTGCACGGACAGGGGGTATAACCGGGGAGCTGTTTTTT. Protein sequence: CASSARTGGITGELFF.

This clone was observed a few times. The V and J genes are TRBV5-1 and TRBJ1-1, with D maybe TRBD1 (5 bases). Germline V gene lookup returns CDR1 SGHRS and CDR2 YFSETQ. The CDR3 has 13 amino acids. Trimming stripped 3 bases from V and 2 bases from J, with 8 bases between. This CDR3 reads CASSYGANTEAFF. In DNA, the CDR3 is TGCGCCAGCAGCTATGGGGCTAACACTGAAGCTTTCTTT. The full variable domain, its missing parts supplied by reference TRBV5-1 and TRBJ1-1, is KAGVTQTPRYLIKTRGQQVTLSCSPISGHRSVSWYQQTPGQGLQFLFEYFSETQRNKGNFPGRFSGRQFSNSRSEMNVSTLELGDSALYLCASSYGANTEAFFGQGTRLTVV.

This clone turned up a few times. The chain couples TRBV6-1 to TRBJ2-7; D is ambiguous. The V end lost 2 bases, the J end lost 13 bases, and 12 bases lay between the germline ends. Germline V lookup: CDR1 MNHNS, CDR2 SASEGT. This CDR3 region has 11 residues. CDR3 sequence (DNA): TGTGCCAGCAGTGAAACCTATCACCTATACTTC. The encoded protein is CASSETYHLYF.

The genes are TRBV30 and TRBJ2-2; no definite D call. CDR1 and CDR2 (germline): GTSNPN, SVGIG (reference sequence). The ends were cut back, 0 bases at V and 1 base at J, with 6 bases in the middle. The CDR3 spans 14 residues. The CDR3 here is CAWSVPGNTGELFF. Written as DNA, the CDR3 is TGTGCCTGGAGTGTACCAGGGAACACCGGGGAGCTGTTTTTT.

This clone appeared a few times. This sequence joins TRBV14 and TRBJ2-5; D is possibly TRBD2 (5 bases). Germline CDR1 reads SGHDN; CDR2 reads FVKESK. The germline V and J ends were trimmed by 4 bases and 5 bases, with 17 bases remaining between them. CDR3 size: 15 residues. The CDR3 sequence: CASSLTRGTIETQYF. CDR3 nucleotide sequence: TGTGCCAGCAGCCTAACTAGAGGCACTATCGAGACCCAGTACTTC. Full variable domain (missing parts from reference TRBV14 and TRBJ2-5): EAGVTQFPSHSVIEKGQTVTLRCDPISGHDNLYWYRRVMGKEIKFLLHFVKESKQDESGMPNNRFLAERTGGTYSTLKVQPAELEDSGVYFCASSLTRGTIETQYFGPGTRLLVL.

There are a few counts of this clone. This chain connects TRBV7-2 to TRBJ2-1; a possible D gene is TRBD2 (6 bases). This CDR3 spans 13 amino acids. Trimming shortened V by 8 bases and J by 2 bases, and 10 bases separated the two germline ends. CDR1 and CDR2 (germline): SGHTA, FQGNSA. The CDR3 sequence: CASGRPPYNEQFF. CDR3 sequence (DNA): TGTGCCAGCGGGAGGCCCCCCTACAATGAGCAGTTCTTC.